This T cell receptor (beta chain) was profiled in a study of T cells in localized non-small cell lung cancer. The CDR3 spans 15 residues. Germline V gene sequence: CDR1 SNHLY, CDR2 FYNNEI. After removal of 6 bases from V and 8 bases from J, the junction contained 8 bases not matched to a gene. This clone has a handful of counts. Using immunoSEQ multiplex PCR, the repertoire was profiled, and TCRdb retains in-frame clones only, with some absent. The sample lists tens of thousands of clones; 87% were seen once. Specimen: peripheral blood, collected before any cancer treatment. The sequence was collected from a male donor older than 55 with stage I lung adenocarcinoma. V is TRBV2 and J is TRBJ1-6; TRBD1 agrees at 9 bases. The CDR3 reads CASSPLQGADSPLHF. The CDR3 DNA sequence: TGTGCCAGCAGCCCGTTACAGGGGGCGGATTCACCCCTCCACTTT.